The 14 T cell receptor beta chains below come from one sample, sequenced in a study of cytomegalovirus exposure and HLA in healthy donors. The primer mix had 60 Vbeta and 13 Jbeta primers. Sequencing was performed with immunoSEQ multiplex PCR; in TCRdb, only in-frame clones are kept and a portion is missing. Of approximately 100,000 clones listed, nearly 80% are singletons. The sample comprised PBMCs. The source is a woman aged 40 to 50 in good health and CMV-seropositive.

The CDR3 here is CASSLAQGANNSPLHF. The CDR3 DNA reads as TGTGCCAGCAGCTTAGCTCAAGGGGCCAATAATTCACCCCTCCACTTT. The chain employs TRBV11-2 and TRBJ1-6, with D perhaps matching TRBD1 (5 bases). This CDR3 has 16 residues. V was clipped by 1 base and J by 5 bases, with 12 bases between them. Germline assignment: CDR1 SGHAT and CDR2 FQNNGV.

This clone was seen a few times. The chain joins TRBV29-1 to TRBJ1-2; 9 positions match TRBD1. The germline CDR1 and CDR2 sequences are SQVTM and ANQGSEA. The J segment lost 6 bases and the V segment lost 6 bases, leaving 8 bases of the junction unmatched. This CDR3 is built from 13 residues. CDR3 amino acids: CSVDGTGYNGYTF. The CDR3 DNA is TGCAGCGTAGACGGGACAGGGTATAATGGCTACACCTTC.

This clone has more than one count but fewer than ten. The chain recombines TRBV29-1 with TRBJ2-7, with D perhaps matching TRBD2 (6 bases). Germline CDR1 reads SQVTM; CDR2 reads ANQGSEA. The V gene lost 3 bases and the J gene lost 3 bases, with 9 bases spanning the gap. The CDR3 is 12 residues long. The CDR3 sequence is CSVDVGGYEQYF. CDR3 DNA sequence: TGCAGCGTTGACGTGGGGGGCTACGAGCAGTACTTC.

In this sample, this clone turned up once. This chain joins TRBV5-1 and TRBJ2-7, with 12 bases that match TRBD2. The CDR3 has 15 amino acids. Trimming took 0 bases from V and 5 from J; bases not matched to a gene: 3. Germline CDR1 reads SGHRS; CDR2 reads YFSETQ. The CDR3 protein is CASSLAPSGRDEQYF. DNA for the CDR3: TGCGCCAGCAGCTTGGCTCCTAGCGGGAGGGACGAGCAGTACTTC.

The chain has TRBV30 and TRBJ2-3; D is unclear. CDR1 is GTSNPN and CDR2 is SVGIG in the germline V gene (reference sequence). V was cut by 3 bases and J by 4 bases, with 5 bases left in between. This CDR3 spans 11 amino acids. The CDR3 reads CAWRHADTQYF. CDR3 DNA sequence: TGTGCCTGGAGACACGCAGATACGCAGTATTTT.

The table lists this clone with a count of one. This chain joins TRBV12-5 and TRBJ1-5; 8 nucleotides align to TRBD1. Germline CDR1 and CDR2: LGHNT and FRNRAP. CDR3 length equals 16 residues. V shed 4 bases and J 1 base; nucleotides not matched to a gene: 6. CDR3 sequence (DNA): TGTGCTAGTGGTTCCGGACAGGGAGGGAGCAATCAGCCCCAGCATTTT. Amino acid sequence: CASGSGQGGSNQPQHF.

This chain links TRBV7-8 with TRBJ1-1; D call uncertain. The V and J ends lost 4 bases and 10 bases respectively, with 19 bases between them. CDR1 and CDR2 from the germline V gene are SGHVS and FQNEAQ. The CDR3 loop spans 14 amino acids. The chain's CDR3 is CASSYSGVAGGAFF. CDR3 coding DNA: TGTGCCAGCAGCTACAGCGGGGTCGCGGGTGGAGCTTTCTTT. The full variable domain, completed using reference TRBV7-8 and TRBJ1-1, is GAGVSQSPRYKVAKRGQDVALRCDPISGHVSLFWYQQALGQGPEFLTYFQNEAQLDKSGLPSDRFFAERPEGSVSTLKIQRTQQEDSAVYLCASSYSGVAGGAFFGQGTRLTVV.

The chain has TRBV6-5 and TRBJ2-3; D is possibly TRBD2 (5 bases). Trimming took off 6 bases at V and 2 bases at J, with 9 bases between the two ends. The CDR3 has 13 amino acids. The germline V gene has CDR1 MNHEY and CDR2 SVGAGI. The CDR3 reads CASRERSTDTQYF. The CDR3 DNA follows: TGTGCCAGCAGAGAGCGGTCCACAGATACGCAGTATTTT.

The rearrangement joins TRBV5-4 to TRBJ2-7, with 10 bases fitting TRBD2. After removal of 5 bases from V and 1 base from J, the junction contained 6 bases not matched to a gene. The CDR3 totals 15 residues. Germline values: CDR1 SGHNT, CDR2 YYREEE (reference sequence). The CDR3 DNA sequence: TGTGCCAGCAGTTCTAGCGGGAGCCATTCCTACGAGCAGTACTTC. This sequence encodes CASSSSGSHSYEQYF.

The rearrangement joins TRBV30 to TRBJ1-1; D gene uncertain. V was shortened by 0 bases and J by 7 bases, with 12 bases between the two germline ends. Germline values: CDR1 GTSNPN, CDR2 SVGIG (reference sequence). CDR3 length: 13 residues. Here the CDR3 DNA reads TGTGCCTGGAGTGTACAATCAAATGGTGAAGCTTTCTTT. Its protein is CAWSVQSNGEAFF.

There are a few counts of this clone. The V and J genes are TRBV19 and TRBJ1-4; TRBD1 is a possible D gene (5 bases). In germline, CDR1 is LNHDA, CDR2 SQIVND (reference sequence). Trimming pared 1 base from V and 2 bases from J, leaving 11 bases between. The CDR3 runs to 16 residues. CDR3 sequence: CASSIGRARTNEKLFF. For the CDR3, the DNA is TGTGCCAGTAGTATAGGCAGGGCGAGGACTAATGAAAAACTGTTTTTT.

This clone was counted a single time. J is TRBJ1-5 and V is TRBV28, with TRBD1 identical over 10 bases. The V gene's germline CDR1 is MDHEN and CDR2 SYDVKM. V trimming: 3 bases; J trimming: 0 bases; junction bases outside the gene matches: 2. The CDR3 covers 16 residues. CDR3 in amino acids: CASSFGDRGSNQPQHF. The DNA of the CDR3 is TGTGCCAGCAGTTTTGGGGACAGGGGTAGCAATCAGCCCCAGCATTTT.

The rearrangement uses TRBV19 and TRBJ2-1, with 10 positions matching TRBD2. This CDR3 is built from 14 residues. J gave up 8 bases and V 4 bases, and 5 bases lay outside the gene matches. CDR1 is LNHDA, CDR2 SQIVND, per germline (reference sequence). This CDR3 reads CASSRLAGAHEQFF. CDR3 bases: TGTGCCAGTAGTAGACTAGCGGGTGCCCATGAGCAGTTCTTC.

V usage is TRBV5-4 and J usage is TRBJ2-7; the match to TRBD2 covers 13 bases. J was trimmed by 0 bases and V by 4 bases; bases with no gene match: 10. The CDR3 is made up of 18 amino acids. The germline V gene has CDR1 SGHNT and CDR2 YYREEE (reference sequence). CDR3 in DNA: TGTGCCAGCAGCGTAAAACCGGGACTAGCGGGGCCCTCCTACGAGCAGTACTTC. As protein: CASSVKPGLAGPSYEQYF. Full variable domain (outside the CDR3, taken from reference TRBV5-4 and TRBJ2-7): ETGVTQSPTHLIKTRGQQVTLRCSSQSGHNTVSWYQQALGQGPQFIFQYYREEENGRGNFPPRFSGLQFPNYSSELNVNALELDDSALYLCASSVKPGLAGPSYEQYFGPGTRLTVT.